A single sample gave rise to the 9 T cell receptor beta chains below, sequenced in a study of cytomegalovirus exposure and HLA in healthy donors. Primers included in the PCR were 60 Vbeta and 13 Jbeta primers. The assay was immunoSEQ multiplex PCR, and TCRdb's table has in-frame clones only and misses some. The data contain some 150,000 clones, roughly 73% of them singletons. Sequenced input: PBMCs. Receptors were obtained from a male donor in good health and CMV-seronegative.

This clone was counted once. The V and J genes are TRBV9 and TRBJ2-5, with TRBD1 identical over 7 bases. The junction had 13 bases not matched to a gene; V was cut back by 3 bases and J by 5 bases. Germline V CDR1 and CDR2: SGDLS, YYNGEE. This CDR3 contains 16 residues. This CDR3 reads CASSGSRAGGRETQYF. CDR3 in DNA: TGTGCCAGCAGCGGTAGTCGGGCAGGGGGTAGGGAGACCCAGTACTTC.

The chain employs TRBV4-3 and TRBJ1-3; D might be TRBD1 (5 bases). This CDR3 has 18 residues. The germline V gene has CDR1 LGHNA and CDR2 YSLEER. The germline V and J ends were trimmed by 3 bases and 0 bases, with 18 bases remaining between them. CDR3 DNA sequence: TGCGCCAGCAGCCAGACCCTCGGCGGGGGGGTCTCTGGAAACACCATATATTTT. As protein: CASSQTLGGGVSGNTIYF.

The chain carries TRBV27 and TRBJ1-4; TRBD1 matches at 10 bases. V was pared by 5 bases and J by 11 bases, with 11 bases of the junction left unmatched. Looked up from germline, CDR1 is MNHEY and CDR2 is SMNVEV (reference sequence). CDR3 length: 15 residues. The CDR3 DNA sequence: TGTGCCAGCAGTCTCTGGACAGGGGGGAGCCCGAAACTGTTTTTT. Amino acid sequence: CASSLWTGGSPKLFF.

The chain carries TRBV27 and TRBJ2-7; D gene unclear. This CDR3 has 13 residues. The V end lost 3 bases, the J end lost 2 bases, and 8 bases lay between the germline ends. Germline lookup yields CDR1 MNHEY and CDR2 SMNVEV (reference sequence). CDR3 nucleotide sequence: TGTGCCAGCAGTTTCTCCAGGACCTACGAGCAGTACTTC. This gives the protein CASSFSRTYEQYF.

The chain uses TRBV4-1 and TRBJ1-5; D not resolved. In germline, CDR1 is MGHRA, CDR2 YSYEKL. With 2 bases removed from V and 9 bases from J, the gap between germline ends came to 17 bases. The CDR3 has 15 amino acids. The CDR3 DNA follows: TGCGCCAGCAGCCAAAATGCGGCAGTCGCACGGCCCCAGCATTTT. Protein sequence: CASSQNAAVARPQHF.

V and J are TRBV5-6 and TRBJ2-1, with D perhaps matching TRBD2 (6 bases). Germline assignment: CDR1 SGHDT and CDR2 YYEEEE. The CDR3 totals 12 residues. With 4 bases removed from V and 8 bases from J, the gap between germline ends came to 10 bases. The CDR3 is CASSRWGDEQFF. As DNA, the CDR3 is TGTGCCAGCAGCCGTTGGGGGGATGAGCAGTTCTTC.

This rearrangement joins TRBV19 to TRBJ2-3, with 8 positions matching TRBD1. Germline V lookup: CDR1 LNHDA, CDR2 SQIVND (reference sequence). The CDR3 totals 14 residues. With V trimmed by 3 bases and J by 3 bases, 2 bases remained unmatched. CDR3 bases: TGTGCCAGTAGTATCCAGGGGGCAACAGATACGCAGTATTTT. This encodes CASSIQGATDTQYF.

V is TRBV5-6 and J is TRBJ2-5; 8 bases map to TRBD2. Germline loops: CDR1 SGHDT, CDR2 YYEEEE. The length of the CDR3 is 13 residues. Unmatched junction bases numbered 1, after V lost 4 bases and J lost 2 bases. This CDR3 reads CASSRGGQETQYF. The CDR3 region has the DNA TGTGCCAGCAGCCGCGGGGGGCAAGAGACCCAGTACTTC. Full variable domain (remainder filled in from reference TRBV5-6 and TRBJ2-5): DAGVTQSPTHLIKTRGQQVTLRCSPKSGHDTVSWYQQALGQGPQFIFQYYEEEERQRGNFPDRFSGHQFPNYSSELNVNALLLGDSALYLCASSRGGQETQYFGPGTRLLVL.

The chain uses TRBV10-3 and TRBJ1-1; 10 bases line up with TRBD1. Germline lookup yields CDR1 ENHRY and CDR2 SYGVKD. Unmatched junction bases numbered 12, after V lost 10 bases and J lost 1 base. The CDR3 spans 16 residues. The CDR3 DNA is TGTGCCACCGCATCTCGGGACAGGGGACCGAACACTGAAGCTTTCTTT. Translated, it gives CATASRDRGPNTEAFF.